The 26 T cell receptor beta chains below come from one sample, sequenced in a study of blood T cell repertoires in COVID-19. Measured with immunoSEQ multiplex PCR; TCRdb has only the in-frame clones, and not every one. The sample includes approximately 52,000 clones, approximately 81% of them seen just once. Material: peripheral blood. The receptor set was obtained from a woman older than 75 with acute or convalescent COVID-19.

The chain employs TRBV18 and TRBJ1-1, with D tentatively TRBD1 (6 bases). Germline-derived CDR1 and CDR2 are KGHSH and LQKENI. Trimming removed 2 bases at V and 5 bases at J, with 12 bases between. The length of the CDR3 is 14 residues. CDR3 residues: CASSPSSGDTEAFF. CDR3 DNA sequence: TGTGCCAGCTCACCAAGTTCAGGGGATACTGAAGCTTTCTTT. The full variable domain, its missing parts supplied by reference TRBV18 and TRBJ1-1, is NAGVMQNPRHLVRRRGQEARLRCSPMKGHSHVYWYRQLPEEGLKFMVYLQKENIIDESGMPKERFSAEFPKEGPSILRIQQVVRGDSAAYFCASSPSSGDTEAFFGQGTRLTVV.

The chain joins TRBV3-1 (or the pseudogene TRBV3-2) to TRBJ1-6, with D perhaps matching TRBD1 (6 bases). Germline CDR1 reads LGHDT; CDR2 reads YNNKEL (reference sequence). The V end was cut by 3 bases, the J end by 5 bases, with 11 bases between. The CDR3 sequence is 15 residues long. The CDR3 nucleotides are TGTGCCAGCAGCCAGCAGGGGACCCATAATTCACCCCTCCACTTT. Protein: CASSQQGTHNSPLHF.

The rearrangement joins TRBV7-9 to TRBJ2-3; 9 bases fit TRBD2. The V segment lost 5 bases and the J segment 2 bases; nucleotides outside the gene matches: 5. This CDR3 region has 15 residues. CDR1 and CDR2 from the germline V gene are SEHNR and FQNEAQ (reference sequence). For the CDR3, the DNA is TGTGCCAGCAGCCCCAGCGGGGGGTCCACAGATACGCAGTATTTT. It is translated as CASSPSGGSTDTQYF.

This clone was found once. The chain is built from TRBV5-1 and TRBJ2-3; D perhaps matches TRBD2 (5 bases). CDR1 is SGHRS and CDR2 is YFSETQ in the germline V gene. CDR3 size: 15 residues. The V end lost 6 bases, the J end lost 3 bases, and 17 bases lay between the germline ends. For the CDR3, the DNA is TGCGCCAGCACGGAGAAAGCGAGGGCAACAGATACGCAGTATTTT. Its protein is CASTEKARATDTQYF.

V gene TRBV6-1 combines with J gene TRBJ2-2, with D unclear. Germline CDR1 and CDR2: MNHNS and SASEGT. This CDR3 comprises 15 residues. V dropped 2 bases and J dropped 1 base, with 8 bases sitting between them. The CDR3 loop reads CASSENFVNTGELFF. In DNA form, the CDR3 reads TGTGCCAGCAGTGAAAATTTCGTGAACACCGGGGAGCTGTTTTTT.

This clone was seen just once. The chain's CDR3 is CATSGEGNGELFF. The CDR3 DNA reads TGTGCCACCAGTGGGGAGGGAAACGGGGAGCTGTTTTTT. The rearrangement links TRBV24-1 to TRBJ2-2; 7 bases agree with TRBD2. The germline V gene has CDR1 KGHDR and CDR2 SFDVKD. This CDR3 has 13 amino acids. The junction had 3 bases not matched to a gene; V was cut back by 5 bases and J by 7 bases.

This chain connects TRBV27 to TRBJ1-1; the D gene is possibly TRBD1 (5 bases). Per the germline V gene, CDR1 is MNHEY and CDR2 is SMNVEV (reference sequence). This CDR3 has 13 residues. Deletions cut 5 bases from V and 4 bases from J, with 11 bases between. The DNA of the CDR3 is TGTGCCAGCAGTACCCGGGGGGGCACTGAAGCTTTCTTT. It translates to CASSTRGGTEAFF.

The rearrangement uses TRBV12-3 or TRBV12-4 and TRBJ1-1, with D possibly matching TRBD1 (6 bases). CDR3 length: 11 residues. Trimming left V 5 bases short and J 10 bases short, with 11 bases between. The CDR3 is CASSRRGVAFF. The DNA of the CDR3 is TGTGCCAGCAGTCGCAGGGGTGTAGCTTTCTTT.

V usage is TRBV5-1 and J usage is TRBJ1-3, with 7 positions matching TRBD1. J gave up 0 bases and V 4 bases, and 13 bases lay outside the gene matches. The germline V gene has CDR1 SGHRS and CDR2 YFSETQ. The CDR3 length is 18 residues. The CDR3 is CASSAGQAGSYSGNTIYF. CDR3 bases: TGCGCCAGCAGCGCCGGACAGGCCGGTTCCTACTCTGGAAACACCATATATTTT.

The chain is built from TRBV11-2 and TRBJ2-7; 12 bases are a match to TRBD2. Germline V gene lookup returns CDR1 SGHAT and CDR2 FQNNGV. This CDR3 is built from 18 residues. V was clipped by 5 bases and J by 0 bases; unmatched bases: 11. This chain's CDR3 is CASSLKLAGGYSSYEQYF. CDR3 DNA: TGTGCCAGCAGCCTTAAACTAGCGGGGGGTTACAGCTCCTACGAGCAGTACTTC. The full variable domain, rest sourced from reference TRBV11-2 and TRBJ2-7, is EAGVAQSPRYKIIEKRQSVAFWCNPISGHATLYWYQQILGQGPKLLIQFQNNGVVDDSQLPKDRFSAERLKGVDSTLKIQPAKLEDSAVYLCASSLKLAGGYSSYEQYFGPGTRLTVT.

J is TRBJ1-6 and V is TRBV5-4, with unresolved D. CDR1 and CDR2 from the germline V gene are SGHNT and YYREEE (reference sequence). V was clipped by 0 bases and J by 9 bases, with 13 bases between them. The CDR3 sequence is 15 residues long. DNA of the CDR3: TGTGCCAGCAGCTTGGAGGGCGGGAATCGTTCACCCCTCCACTTT. Its protein product is CASSLEGGNRSPLHF.

This chain joins TRBV11-3 and TRBJ2-7, with a weak D call TRBD1 (6 bases). V shed 3 bases and J shed 2 bases, with 11 bases lying between them. The CDR3 is 14 amino acids. Per germline, CDR1 SGHNT and CDR2 YENEEA. This CDR3 reads CASSFRQEPYEQYF. The CDR3 DNA is TGTGCCAGCAGCTTCAGACAGGAACCCTACGAGCAGTACTTC. Variable domain in full (rest from reference TRBV11-3 and TRBJ2-7): EAGVVQSPRYKIIEKKQPVAFWCNPISGHNTLYWYLQNLGQGPELLIRYENEEAVDDSQLPKDRFSAERLKGVDSTLKIQPAELGDSAVYLCASSFRQEPYEQYFGPGTRLTVT.

This chain uses TRBV5-1 with TRBJ2-1; no definite D call. With 0 bases removed from V and 3 bases from J, the gap between germline ends came to 10 bases. The CDR3 loop spans 15 amino acids. Germline loops: CDR1 SGHRS, CDR2 YFSETQ. The CDR3 loop reads CASSLAGDLYNEQFF. CDR3 coding DNA: TGCGCCAGCAGCTTGGCCGGAGACCTCTACAATGAGCAGTTCTTC.

The chain has TRBV5-1 and TRBJ2-6, with 10 bases that match TRBD2. This CDR3 comprises 17 residues. CDR1 is SGHRS, CDR2 YFSETQ, per germline. Trimming removed 3 bases from V and 0 bases from J; junction bases left unmatched: 3. The CDR3 DNA follows: TGCGCCAGCAGCTCCGGGACTAGCGCCTCTGGGGCCAACGTCCTGACTTTC. Translating it yields CASSSGTSASGANVLTF.

The V call is TRBV6-2 or TRBV6-3, the J call TRBJ2-3, with TRBD2 matching 8 bases. Germline CDR1 reads MNHEY; CDR2 reads SVGEGT. V lost 0 bases, J lost 2 bases, and 4 bases stayed unmatched. The CDR3 is 16 amino acids. CDR3 nucleotides: TGTGCCAGCAGTTACTCGCGGGGGGCCGACACAGATACGCAGTATTTT. Its protein product is CASSYSRGADTDTQYF.

The chain joins TRBV6-5 to TRBJ1-2; D possibly corresponds to TRBD1 (5 bases). The germline V gene encodes CDR1 MNHEY and CDR2 SVGAGI. V gave up 0 bases and J gave up 8 bases, with 10 bases separating them. The CDR3 contains 13 residues. The CDR3 reads CASSYSGTYGYTF. The CDR3 nucleotides are TGTGCCAGCAGTTACTCGGGGACTTACGGCTACACCTTC.

The chain uses TRBV7-6 and TRBJ1-4; perhaps TRBD1 as D (5 bases). Germline CDR1 and CDR2: SGHVS and FNYEAQ. The V end lost 5 bases, the J end lost 7 bases, and 14 bases lay between the germline ends. This CDR3 is 14 amino acids long. The CDR3 DNA sequence: TGTGCCAGCAGCATGCAGGGTCTGGCTGAAAAACTGTTTTTT. Translated, it gives CASSMQGLAEKLFF.

The chain joins TRBV5-1 to TRBJ2-1, with TRBD1 as a possible D gene (6 bases). Germline V CDR1 and CDR2: SGHRS, YFSETQ. This CDR3 has 15 residues. The V and J ends lost 0 bases and 4 bases respectively, with 11 bases between them. CDR3: CASSLDGTQYNEQFF. The DNA for the CDR3 is TGCGCCAGCAGCTTGGATGGGACACAATACAATGAGCAGTTCTTC.

This chain joins TRBV6-5 and TRBJ1-5; TRBD1 agrees at 8 bases. The V segment lost 2 bases and the J segment 6 bases; nucleotides outside the gene matches: 6. This CDR3 has 15 residues. Per the germline V gene, CDR1 is MNHEY and CDR2 is SVGAGI. Here the CDR3 DNA reads TGTGCCAGCAGTTACGTCAGGGGGCCCGGTCAGCCCCAGCATTTT. Translated: CASSYVRGPGQPQHF.

V gene TRBV3-1 (or the pseudogene TRBV3-2) combines with J gene TRBJ2-7; the match to TRBD1 covers 10 bases. The CDR3 totals 14 residues. Germline loops: CDR1 LGHDT, CDR2 YNNKEL (reference sequence). V shed 1 base and J 5 bases; nucleotides not matched to a gene: 2. For the CDR3, the DNA is TGTGCCAGCAGCCAAGGACAGGGGGCCGACGAGCAGTACTTC. Amino acid sequence: CASSQGQGADEQYF.

In DNA form, the CDR3 reads TGTGCCAGCTCCATCCGGGGGGCAGACAGCACCGGGGAGCTGTTTTTT. Translating gives CASSIRGADSTGELFF. This chain joins TRBV18 and TRBJ2-2; maybe TRBD2 (7 bases). With 6 bases removed from V and 4 bases from J, the gap between germline ends came to 18 bases. Germline CDR1 KGHSH, CDR2 LQKENI. The CDR3 sequence is 16 residues long.

CDR3 in DNA: TGTGCCAGCACCCTGGGGGGGGATCAGCCCCAGCATTTT. It yields the protein CASTLGGDQPQHF. The chain couples TRBV12-3 or TRBV12-4 to TRBJ1-5, with D maybe TRBD1 (5 bases). This CDR3 contains 13 residues. V was pared by 7 bases and J by 5 bases, with 12 bases between.

The chain is built from TRBV9 and TRBJ2-7; possible D gene TRBD1, 5 bases. Germline V lookup: CDR1 SGDLS, CDR2 YYNGEE. The V gene lost 0 bases and the J gene lost 4 bases, with 11 bases spanning the gap. The CDR3 loop spans 14 amino acids. In nucleotides, the CDR3 is TGTGCCAGCAGCGTAGGGGGCGAAGGATACGAGCAGTACTTC. Protein: CASSVGGEGYEQYF.

This chain connects TRBV29-1 to TRBJ2-1; 8 nucleotides agree with TRBD2. V shed 2 bases and J 9 bases; nucleotides not matched to a gene: 12. This CDR3 contains 15 residues. CDR1 and CDR2 from the germline V gene are SQVTM and ANQGSEA. The CDR3 region has the DNA TGCAGCGTTGAAAAGGTAGGGCGGGAGGCAGGTGAGCAGTTCTTC. It codes for CSVEKVGREAGEQFF.

The chain joins TRBV20-1 to TRBJ1-2, with a weak D call TRBD1 (5 bases). V dropped 3 bases and J dropped 8 bases, with 22 bases sitting between them. The germline CDR1 and CDR2 sequences are DFQATT and SNEGSKA (reference sequence). The CDR3 has 15 amino acids. The chain's CDR3 is CSASVNTGAKQGYTF. CDR3 coding DNA: TGCAGTGCTAGTGTAAATACAGGCGCCAAACAGGGCTACACCTTC.

The CDR3 loop is CASSIDLGLTLNYGYTF. The CDR3 region has the DNA TGTGCCAGTAGTATAGATCTCGGCTTGACACTTAACTATGGCTACACCTTC. V and J are TRBV19 and TRBJ1-2; D is uncertain. CDR1 and CDR2 from the germline V gene are LNHDA and SQIVND (reference sequence). V gave up 0 bases and J gave up 1 base, with 15 bases separating them. This CDR3 spans 17 amino acids.